These T cell receptor beta chains were read from a single sample in a study of blood T cell repertoires in COVID-19. Libraries were prepared by immunoSEQ multiplex PCR; TCRdb keeps only in-frame clonotypes and omits some of them. The data hold approximately 160,000 clones, with approximately 80% observed a single time. The sequenced sample was peripheral blood. These receptors all stem from a woman of 80 years or more with acute or convalescent COVID-19. CDR3s include the opening cysteine and the closing phenylalanine or tryptophan. Each record gives: J gene, D gene, clone size, V gene, CDR3 DNA, CDR3 protein. D genes are given only for firm matches. Clone size is given for some rows only: seen once, a few or many times, or a class if the clone is expanded.

TRBJ1-4 TRBD1 NA TRBV30 TGTGCCTGGAAGAGGACAGGGGCCGAAAAACTGTTTTTT CAWKRTGAEKLFF
TRBJ2-5 TRBD1 NA TRBV5-1 TGCGCCAGCAGCTTAAACAGGGGGCGGGAGACCCAGTACTTC CASSLNRGRETQYF
TRBJ1-1 NA NA TRBV4-1 TGCGCCAGCAGCCCTCCGACAGGGAACACTGAAGCTTTCTTT CASSPPTGNTEAFF
TRBJ1-2 NA NA TRBV12-3/TRBV12-4 TGTGCCAGCAGTTTAGGCGAGTATGGCTACACCTTC CASSLGEYGYTF
TRBJ2-4 TRBD1 NA TRBV18 TGTGCCAGCTCACCCTACCGGGACAGGGCCGTAAACATTCAGTACTTC CASSPYRDRAVNIQYF
TRBJ2-5 NA NA TRBV7-2 TGTGCCAGCAGCTTACCGGGTCCCAAGGAGACCCAGTACTTC CASSLPGPKETQYF
TRBJ1-2 NA NA TRBV7-9 TGTGCCAGCAGCCCCGAAATAACAGGGTTAGGCTACACCTTC CASSPEITGLGYTF
TRBJ2-2 NA NA TRBV11-1 TGTGCCAGCAGCTTAGGACAGAACACCGGGGAGCTGTTTTTT CASSLGQNTGELFF
TRBJ2-1 TRBD1 NA TRBV11-3 TGTGCCAGCAGCCGGGACAGGGGGTTTTCGGAGCAGTTCTTC CASSRDRGFSEQFF
TRBJ2-6 NA NA TRBV6-2/TRBV6-3 TGTGCCAGCAGTCCGGGACAAAAAGTCTCTGGGGCCAACGTCCTGACTTTC CASSPGQKVSGANVLTF
TRBJ1-5 NA NA TRBV3-1/TRBV3-2 TGTGCCAGCAGCCAAGAATCACAGGGAAATCAGCCCCAGCATTTT CASSQESQGNQPQHF
TRBJ1-1 NA once TRBV29-1 TGCAGCGTTCAGGGTTCGACTGAAGCTTTCTTT CSVQGSTEAFF
TRBJ1-2 NA NA TRBV7-9 TGTGCCAGCCGGACGGAGGCTAACTATGGCTACACCTTC CASRTEANYGYTF
TRBJ1-2 NA NA TRBV19 TGTGCCAGTAGTATTAGGACAGCCGGCTACACCTTC CASSIRTAGYTF
TRBJ2-1 TRBD2 NA TRBV19 TGTGCCAGTAGTATCTTAGCGGGAGATAAGTATGAGCAGTTCTTC CASSILAGDKYEQFF
TRBJ2-3 TRBD2 NA TRBV10-3 TGTGCCATCAGTGAGTCGAGAGGGCTAGCGGGGAGCACAGATACGCAGTATTTT CAISESRGLAGSTDTQYF
TRBJ1-1 TRBD1 NA TRBV6-2/TRBV6-3 TGTGCCAGCAGTTACTACCTATCGGGACAGGGGAACACTGAAGCTTTCTTT CASSYYLSGQGNTEAFF
TRBJ2-1 TRBD2 NA TRBV13 TGTGCCAGCAGCCCCACGGAGCCCACACGTAGCGGGAGCCAGGGCAGGGAGCAGTTCTTC CASSPTEPTRSGSQGREQFF
TRBJ1-2 TRBD1 NA TRBV18 TGTGCCAGCTCACCGGGAGACAGGGCACTTGGAGGCTACACCTTC CASSPGDRALGGYTF
TRBJ2-5 NA NA TRBV5-5 TGTGCCAGCAGCTTGGTGGGGGCAATGGAGACCCAGTACTTC CASSLVGAMETQYF
TRBJ2-1 NA few TRBV6-5 TGTGCCAGCAGTCACCTAGGGGGGGATTACAATGAGCAGTTCTTC CASSHLGGDYNEQFF
TRBJ1-6 TRBD1 few TRBV7-6 TGTGCCAGCAGCCAGAGGACAGGTTATAATTCACCCCTCCACTTT CASSQRTGYNSPLHF
TRBJ2-5 TRBD2 NA TRBV13 TGTGCCAGCAGCTTAGCGACTAGCGGGCAAGAGACCCAGTACTTC CASSLATSGQETQYF
TRBJ2-7 NA NA TRBV18 TGTGCCAGCTCACCACTTCAGGGGATCTACGAGCAGTACTTC CASSPLQGIYEQYF